This paragraph reports one TCR beta chain. Produced via immunoSEQ multiplex PCR; TCRdb's table is partial and in-frame only. The table shows fewer than 850,000 clones, with roughly 96% occurring only once. This sample is part of a study of shared clonotypes between healthy human individuals. V dropped 4 bases and J dropped 5 bases, with 18 bases sitting between them. The CDR3 has 16 amino acids. The germline CDR1 and CDR2 sequences are SGDLS and YYNGEE. Naive CD8 populations comprised CD45RO-negative cells positively selected for CCR7, excluding terminally differentiated effector memory CD45RA+ cells.

The genes are TRBV9 and TRBJ1-4, with no clear D. Input material: naive CD8+ T cells sorted from blood. This TCR was recovered from a man aged 30-40 years in good health. CDR3: CASSRGEAEKNEKLFF. CDR3 in DNA: TGTGCCAGCAGCCGAGGCGAGGCAGAAAAGAATGAAAAACTGTTTTTT.